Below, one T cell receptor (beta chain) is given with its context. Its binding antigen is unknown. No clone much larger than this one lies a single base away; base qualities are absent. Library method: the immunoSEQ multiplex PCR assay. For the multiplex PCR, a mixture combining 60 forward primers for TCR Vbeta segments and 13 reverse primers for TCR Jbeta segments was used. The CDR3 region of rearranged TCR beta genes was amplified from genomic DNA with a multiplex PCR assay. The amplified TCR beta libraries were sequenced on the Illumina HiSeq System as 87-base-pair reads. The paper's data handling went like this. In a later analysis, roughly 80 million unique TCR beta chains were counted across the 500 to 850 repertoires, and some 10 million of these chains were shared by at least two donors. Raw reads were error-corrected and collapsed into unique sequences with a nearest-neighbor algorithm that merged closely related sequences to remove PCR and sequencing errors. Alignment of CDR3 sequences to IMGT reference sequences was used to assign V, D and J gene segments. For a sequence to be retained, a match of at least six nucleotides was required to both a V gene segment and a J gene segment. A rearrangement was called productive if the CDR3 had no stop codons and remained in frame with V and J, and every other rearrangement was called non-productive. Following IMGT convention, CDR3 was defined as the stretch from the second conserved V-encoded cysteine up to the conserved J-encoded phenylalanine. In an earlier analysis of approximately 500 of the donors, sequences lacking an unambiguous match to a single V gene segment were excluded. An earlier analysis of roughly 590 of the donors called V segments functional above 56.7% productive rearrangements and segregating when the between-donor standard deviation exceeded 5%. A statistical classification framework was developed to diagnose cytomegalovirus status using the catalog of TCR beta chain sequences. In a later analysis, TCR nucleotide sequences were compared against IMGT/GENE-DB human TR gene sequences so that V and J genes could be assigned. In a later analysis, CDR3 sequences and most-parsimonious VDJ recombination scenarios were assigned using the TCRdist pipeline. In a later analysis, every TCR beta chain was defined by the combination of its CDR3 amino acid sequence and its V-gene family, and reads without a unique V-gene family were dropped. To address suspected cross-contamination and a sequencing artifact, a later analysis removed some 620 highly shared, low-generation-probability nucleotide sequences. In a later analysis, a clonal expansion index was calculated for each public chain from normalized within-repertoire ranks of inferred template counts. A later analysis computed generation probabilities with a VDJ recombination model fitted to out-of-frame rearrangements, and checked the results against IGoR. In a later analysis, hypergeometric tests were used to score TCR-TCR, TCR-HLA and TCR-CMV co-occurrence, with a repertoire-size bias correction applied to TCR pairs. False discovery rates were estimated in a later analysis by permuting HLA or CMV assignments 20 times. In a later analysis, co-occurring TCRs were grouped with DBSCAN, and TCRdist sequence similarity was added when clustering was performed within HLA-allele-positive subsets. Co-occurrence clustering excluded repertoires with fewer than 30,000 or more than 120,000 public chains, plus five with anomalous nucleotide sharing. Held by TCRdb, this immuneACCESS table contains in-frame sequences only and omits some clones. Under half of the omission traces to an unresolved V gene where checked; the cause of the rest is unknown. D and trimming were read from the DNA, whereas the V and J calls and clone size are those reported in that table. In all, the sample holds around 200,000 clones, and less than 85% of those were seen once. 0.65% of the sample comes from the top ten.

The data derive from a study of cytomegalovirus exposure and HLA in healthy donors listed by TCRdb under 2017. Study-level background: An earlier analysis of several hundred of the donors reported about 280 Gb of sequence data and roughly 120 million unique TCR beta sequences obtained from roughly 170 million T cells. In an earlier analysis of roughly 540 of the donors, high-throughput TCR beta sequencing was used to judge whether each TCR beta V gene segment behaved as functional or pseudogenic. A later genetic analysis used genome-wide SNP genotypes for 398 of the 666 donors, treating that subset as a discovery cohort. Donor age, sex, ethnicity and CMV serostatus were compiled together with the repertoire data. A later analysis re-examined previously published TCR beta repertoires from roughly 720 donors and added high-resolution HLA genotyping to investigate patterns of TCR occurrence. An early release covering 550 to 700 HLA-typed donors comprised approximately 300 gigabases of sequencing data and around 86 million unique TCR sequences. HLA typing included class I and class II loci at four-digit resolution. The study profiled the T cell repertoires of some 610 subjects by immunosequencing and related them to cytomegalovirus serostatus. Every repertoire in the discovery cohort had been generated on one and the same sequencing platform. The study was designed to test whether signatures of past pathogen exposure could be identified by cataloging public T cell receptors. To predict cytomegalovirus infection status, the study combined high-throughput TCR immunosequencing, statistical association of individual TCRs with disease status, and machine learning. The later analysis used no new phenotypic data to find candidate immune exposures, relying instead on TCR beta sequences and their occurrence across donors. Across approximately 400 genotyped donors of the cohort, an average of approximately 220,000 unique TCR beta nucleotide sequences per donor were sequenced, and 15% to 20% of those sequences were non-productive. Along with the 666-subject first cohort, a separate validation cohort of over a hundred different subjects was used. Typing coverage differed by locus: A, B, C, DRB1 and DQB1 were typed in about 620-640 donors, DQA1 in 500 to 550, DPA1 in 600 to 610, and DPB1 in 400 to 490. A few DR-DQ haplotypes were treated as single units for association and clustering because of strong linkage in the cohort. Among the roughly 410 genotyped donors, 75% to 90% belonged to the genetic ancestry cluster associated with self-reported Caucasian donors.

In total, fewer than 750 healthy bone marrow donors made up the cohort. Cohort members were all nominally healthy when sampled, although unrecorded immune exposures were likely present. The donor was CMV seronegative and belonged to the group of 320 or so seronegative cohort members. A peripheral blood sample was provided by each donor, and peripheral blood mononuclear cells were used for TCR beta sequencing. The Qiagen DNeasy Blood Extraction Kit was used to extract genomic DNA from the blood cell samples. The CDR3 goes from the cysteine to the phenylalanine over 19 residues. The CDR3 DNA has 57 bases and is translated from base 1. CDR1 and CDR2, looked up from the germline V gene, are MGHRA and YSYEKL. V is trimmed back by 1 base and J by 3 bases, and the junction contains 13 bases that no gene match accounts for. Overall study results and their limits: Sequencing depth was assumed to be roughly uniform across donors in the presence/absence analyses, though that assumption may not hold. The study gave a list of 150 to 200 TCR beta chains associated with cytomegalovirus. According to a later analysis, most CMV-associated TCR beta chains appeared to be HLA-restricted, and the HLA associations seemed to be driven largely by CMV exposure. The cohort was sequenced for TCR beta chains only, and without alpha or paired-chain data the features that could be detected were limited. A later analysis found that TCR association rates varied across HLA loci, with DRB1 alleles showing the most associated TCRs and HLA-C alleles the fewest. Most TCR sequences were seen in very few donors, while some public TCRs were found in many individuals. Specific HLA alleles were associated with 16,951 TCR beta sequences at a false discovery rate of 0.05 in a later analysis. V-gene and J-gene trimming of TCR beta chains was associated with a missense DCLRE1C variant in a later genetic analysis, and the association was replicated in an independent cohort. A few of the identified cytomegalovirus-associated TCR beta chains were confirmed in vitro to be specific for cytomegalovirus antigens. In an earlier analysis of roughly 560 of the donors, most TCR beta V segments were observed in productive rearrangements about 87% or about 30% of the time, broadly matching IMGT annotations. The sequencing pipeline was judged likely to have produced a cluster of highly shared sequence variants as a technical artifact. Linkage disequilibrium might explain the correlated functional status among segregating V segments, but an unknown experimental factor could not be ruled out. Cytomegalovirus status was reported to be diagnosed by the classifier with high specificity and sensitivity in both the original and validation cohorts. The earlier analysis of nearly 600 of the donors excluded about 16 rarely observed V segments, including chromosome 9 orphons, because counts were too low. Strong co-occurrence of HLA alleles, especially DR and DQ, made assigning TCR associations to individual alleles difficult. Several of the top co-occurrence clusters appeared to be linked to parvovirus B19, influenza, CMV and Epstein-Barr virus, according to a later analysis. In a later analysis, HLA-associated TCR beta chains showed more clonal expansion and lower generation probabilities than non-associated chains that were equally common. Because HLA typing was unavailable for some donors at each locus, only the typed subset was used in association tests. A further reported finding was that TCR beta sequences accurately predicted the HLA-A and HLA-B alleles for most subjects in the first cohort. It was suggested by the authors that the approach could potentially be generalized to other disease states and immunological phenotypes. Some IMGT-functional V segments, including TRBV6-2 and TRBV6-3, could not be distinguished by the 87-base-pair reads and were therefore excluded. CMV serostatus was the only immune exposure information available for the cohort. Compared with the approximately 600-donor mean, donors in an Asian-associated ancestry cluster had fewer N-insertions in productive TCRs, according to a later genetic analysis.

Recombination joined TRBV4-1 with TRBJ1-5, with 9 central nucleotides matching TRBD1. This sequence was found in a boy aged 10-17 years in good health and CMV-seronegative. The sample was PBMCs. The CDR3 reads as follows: CASSQVINRGQSVNQPQHF. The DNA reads TGCGCCAGCAGCCAAGTTATTAACAGGGGGCAATCGGTCAATCAGCCCCAGCATTTT.